A single T cell receptor (beta chain) is shown here with its context. Germline V gene sequence: CDR1 MNHNS, CDR2 SASEGT. The CDR3 runs 15 residues. V was trimmed by 3 bases and J by 2 bases, leaving 14 bases between them. The data stem from a study of shared clonotypes between healthy human individuals. The overall study: A couple of female and a few male donors aged 18 to 49 were enrolled.

Per the authors' pipeline: Sequence data from immunoSEQ were junction-only and lacked quality scores; consequently, filtering differed. The assay was immunoSEQ multiplex PCR, and TCRdb's table has in-frame clones only and misses some. The V and J calls and clone size are taken from that table; D and trimming were inferred from the DNA. The sample has 470,000 or so clones, roughly 80% seen once. All donors were healthy HIV-negative adults lacking recent acute infections or vaccinations. This receptor was taken from a woman aged 40 to 50 in good health. Some clones in this sample may be carry-over from other donors' samples. The J gene is TRBJ2-7, the V gene TRBV6-1, with a tentative D call TRBD2 (5 bases). Input material: PBMCs. In nucleotides, the CDR3 is TGTGCCAGCAGTGAGGGGAGCGCGAAAGCCTACGAGCAGTACTTC. It specifies CASSEGSAKAYEQYF.